This TCR beta chain was identified in a study of blood T cell repertoires in COVID-19. The overall study: The cDNA or gDNA used as material had been derived from T cells, B-cell-depleted T cells, or PBMCs.

Looked up from germline, CDR1 is MNHEY and CDR2 is SVGEGT. This CDR3 is 18 amino acids long. Losses at the gene ends were 4 bases for V and 1 base for J; bases not matched to a gene: 9. All enrollees were about 18 to 95 years old and from approximately 25 US areas. Sequenced by immunoSEQ multiplex PCR; TCRdb stores in-frame clones only, minus some. The data contain 150,000 to 200,000 clones, 82% of them singletons. The sample taken for sequencing was PBMCs or T cells enriched from blood (not recorded which). The J gene is TRBJ2-3, the V gene TRBV6-2 or TRBV6-3; 12 nucleotides line up with TRBD2. This receptor was identified in a man in his fifties who had recovered from COVID-19. The CDR3 protein is CASSSGASGRDRTDTQYF. Written as DNA, the CDR3 is TGTGCCAGCAGTTCTGGGGCTAGCGGGAGGGACCGCACAGATACGCAGTATTTT.